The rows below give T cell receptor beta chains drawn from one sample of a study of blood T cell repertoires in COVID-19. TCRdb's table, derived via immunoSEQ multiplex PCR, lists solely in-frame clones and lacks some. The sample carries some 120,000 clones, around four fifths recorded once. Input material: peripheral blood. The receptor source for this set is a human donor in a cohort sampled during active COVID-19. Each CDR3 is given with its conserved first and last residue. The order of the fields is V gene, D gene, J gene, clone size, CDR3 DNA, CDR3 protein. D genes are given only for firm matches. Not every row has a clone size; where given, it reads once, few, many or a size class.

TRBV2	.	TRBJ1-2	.	TGTGCCAGCAGTGATCAGAGCGGAACCACCTATGGCTACACCTTC	CASSDQSGTTYGYTF
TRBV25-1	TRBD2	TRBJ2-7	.	TGTGCCAGCGCCAGGGAGGGAGTTATCGGCGAGCAGTACTTC	CASAREGVIGEQYF
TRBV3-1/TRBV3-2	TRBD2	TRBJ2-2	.	TGTGCCAGCAGCCAAGTTTTGCGGGGGGGGAACACCGGGGAGCTGTTTTTT	CASSQVLRGGNTGELFF
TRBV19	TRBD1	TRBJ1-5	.	TGTGCCAGTAACGCGGTGGGGACAGGGAATCAGCCCCAGCATTTT	CASNAVGTGNQPQHF
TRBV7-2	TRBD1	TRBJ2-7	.	TGTGCCAGCAGCTCCGCCGGGACAGAACACTACGAGCAGTACTTC	CASSSAGTEHYEQYF
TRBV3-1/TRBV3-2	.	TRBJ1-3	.	TGTGCCAGCAGCCCCGAGGGGGTATCTGGAAACACCATATATTTT	CASSPEGVSGNTIYF
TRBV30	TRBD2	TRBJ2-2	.	TGTGCCTGGAGTGCGGGGGGGAACACCGGGGAGCTGTTTTTT	CAWSAGGNTGELFF
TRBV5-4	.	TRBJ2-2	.	TGTGCCAGCAGCTTGGGCACAGGGGGGGGGAACACCGGGGAGCTGTTTTTT	CASSLGTGGGNTGELFF
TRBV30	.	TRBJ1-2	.	TGTGCCTGGAGTGTCGCTGGGGCAGGGAAAAGTGGCTACACCTTC	CAWSVAGAGKSGYTF
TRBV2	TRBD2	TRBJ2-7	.	TGTGCCAGCAGTGACAAGAAACGGACGGGGGGTAACTACGAGCAGTACTTC	CASSDKKRTGGNYEQYF
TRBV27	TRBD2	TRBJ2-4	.	TGTGCCAGCAGTTTTCGGGGAGGGGAAAACATTCAGTACTTC	CASSFRGGENIQYF
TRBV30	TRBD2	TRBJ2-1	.	TGTGCCTGGGCTAAGCGGGGGCCTGACAATGAGCAGTTCTTC	CAWAKRGPDNEQFF
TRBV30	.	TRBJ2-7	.	TGTGCCTGGAGTCCCCTGTGGGCAGGGGACATGGACGAGCAGTACTTC	CAWSPLWAGDMDEQYF
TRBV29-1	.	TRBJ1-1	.	TGCAGCGTTGAGGGGGCAGGTGGTGAAGCTTTCTTT	CSVEGAGGEAFF
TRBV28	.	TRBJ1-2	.	TGTGCCACCACAGGGTCTAACTATGGCTACACCTTC	CATTGSNYGYTF
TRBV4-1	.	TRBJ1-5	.	TGCGCCAGCAGCCCTCGCGGCAGTAGCAATCAGCCCCAGCATTTT	CASSPRGSSNQPQHF
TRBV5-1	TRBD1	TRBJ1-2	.	TGCGCCAGCCGGACAGGGACTAACTATGGCTACACCTTC	CASRTGTNYGYTF
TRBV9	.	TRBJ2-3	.	TGTGCCAGCAGCCCACTTGGGTTGACAGCAACAGATACGCAGTATTTT	CASSPLGLTATDTQYF
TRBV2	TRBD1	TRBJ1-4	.	TGTGCCAGCAGTCCGGACAGGGGGCTAAATGAAAAACTGTTTTTT	CASSPDRGLNEKLFF
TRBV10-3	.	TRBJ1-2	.	TGTGCCATCAGTGAGTCGAGGGCGGCCCGCTATGGCTACACCTTC	CAISESRAARYGYTF
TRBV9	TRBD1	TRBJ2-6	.	TGTGCCAGCAGCGTCCCGGACAGGGGCAACAGTGGGGCCAACGTCCTGACTTTC	CASSVPDRGNSGANVLTF
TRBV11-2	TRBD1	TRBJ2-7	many	TGTGCCAGCAGCCCTGGGGACAGGGTGAGTAACGAGCAGTACTTC	CASSPGDRVSNEQYF
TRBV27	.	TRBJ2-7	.	TGTGCCAGCAGTTTATTTAAGAGCTCCTACGAGCAGTACTTC	CASSLFKSSYEQYF
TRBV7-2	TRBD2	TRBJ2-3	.	TGTGCCAGCAGCTTAGGGGGGACTAGCGGGGTCGGAGATACGCAGTATTTT	CASSLGGTSGVGDTQYF
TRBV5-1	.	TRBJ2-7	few	TGCGCCAGCAGCTTAGAGGGGGGGTCCTCCGAGCAGTACTTC	CASSLEGGSSEQYF
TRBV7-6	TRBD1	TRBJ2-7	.	TGTGCCAGCAGCTCCCCAGACAGGGGATCCTACGAGCAGTACTTC	CASSSPDRGSYEQYF
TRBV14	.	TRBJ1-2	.	TGTGCCAGCAGCCAAATCGGGGCTAACTATGGCTACACCTTC	CASSQIGANYGYTF
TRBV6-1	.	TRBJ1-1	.	TGTGCCAGCAGTGACCCCCCGGGCACTGAAGCTTTCTTT	CASSDPPGTEAFF
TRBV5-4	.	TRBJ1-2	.	TGTGCCAGCAGCCATCGGGGGGTTCCGTCTAACTATGGCTACACCTTC	CASSHRGVPSNYGYTF
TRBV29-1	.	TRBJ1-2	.	TGCAGCGCCTTCGCCCAGGGTCCACCAGCCCTCTTC	CSAFAQGPPALF
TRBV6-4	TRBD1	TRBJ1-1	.	TGTGCCAGCAGTGACTCGAAGGGACAGGGTTTT	CASSDSKGQGF
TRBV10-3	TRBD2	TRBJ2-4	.	TGTGCCATCAGTGAGTCGATAAGGGAGGGGAACATTCAGTACTTC	CAISESIREGNIQYF
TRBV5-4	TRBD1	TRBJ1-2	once	TGTGCCAGCAGCCCTAGGACAGGGCTTAACTATGGCTACACCTTC	CASSPRTGLNYGYTF